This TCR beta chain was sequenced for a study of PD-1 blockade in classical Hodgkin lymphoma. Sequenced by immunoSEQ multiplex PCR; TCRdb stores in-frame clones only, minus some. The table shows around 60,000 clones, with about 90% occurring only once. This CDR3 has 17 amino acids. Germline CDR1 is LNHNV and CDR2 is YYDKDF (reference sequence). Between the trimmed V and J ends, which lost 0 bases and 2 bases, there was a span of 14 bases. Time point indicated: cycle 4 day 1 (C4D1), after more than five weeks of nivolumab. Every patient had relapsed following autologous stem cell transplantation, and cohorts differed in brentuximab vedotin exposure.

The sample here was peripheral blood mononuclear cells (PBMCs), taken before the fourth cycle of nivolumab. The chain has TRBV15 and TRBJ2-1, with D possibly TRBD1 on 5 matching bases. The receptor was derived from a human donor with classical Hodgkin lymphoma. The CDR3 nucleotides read TGTGCCACCAGCAGAGAGGGCCAGGGAACCGCCTACAATGAGCAGTTCTTC. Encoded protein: CATSREGQGTAYNEQFF.